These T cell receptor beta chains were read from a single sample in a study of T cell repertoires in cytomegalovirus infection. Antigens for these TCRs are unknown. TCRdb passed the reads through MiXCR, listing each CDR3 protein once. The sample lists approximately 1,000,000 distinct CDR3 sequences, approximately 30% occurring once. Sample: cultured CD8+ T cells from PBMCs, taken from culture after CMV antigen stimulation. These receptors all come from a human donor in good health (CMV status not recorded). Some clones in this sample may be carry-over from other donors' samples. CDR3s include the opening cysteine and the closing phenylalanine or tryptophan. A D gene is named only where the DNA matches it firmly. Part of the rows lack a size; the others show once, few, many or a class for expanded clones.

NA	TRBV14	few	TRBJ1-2	TGTGCCAGCAGCCAAGAAGCCAGGATCTATGGCTACACCTTC	CASSQEARIYGYTF
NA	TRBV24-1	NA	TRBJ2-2	TGTGCCACCTCAGGGCCCGGGGAGCTGTTTTTT	CATSGPGELFF
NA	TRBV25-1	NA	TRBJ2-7	TGTGCCAGCAGTGAATGGGTTGGAAACTCCTACGAGCAGTACTTC	CASSEWVGNSYEQYF
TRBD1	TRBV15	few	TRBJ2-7	TGTGCCACCAGCAGAGTTGATCAGGGGGAAGCCGAGCAGTACTTC	CATSRVDQGEAEQYF
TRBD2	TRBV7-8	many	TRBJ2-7	TGTGCCAGCAGCCCCCCCTTGAGCGGGGGGGCCTACGAGCAGTACTTC	CASSPPLSGGAYEQYF
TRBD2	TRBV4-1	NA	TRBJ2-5	TGCGCCAGCAGCCGAACCAGGACTAGTCTCGAGACCCAGTACTTC	CASSRTRTSLETQYF
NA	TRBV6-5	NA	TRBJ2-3	TGTGCCAGCAGTTATGAAGGGCCGGTAGCGGGCACAGATACGCAGTATTTT	CASSYEGPVAGTDTQYF
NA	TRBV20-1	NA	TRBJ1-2	TGCAGTGCTAGAGATCACGACAGCCCTCTCGGTTATGGCTACACCTTC	CSARDHDSPLGYGYTF
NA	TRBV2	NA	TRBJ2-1	TGTGCCAGCTCCGCAGGGTGGGGGCCTTACAATGAGCAGTTCTTC	CASSAGWGPYNEQFF
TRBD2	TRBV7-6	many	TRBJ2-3	TGTGCCAGCAGCTTAGCCGGACTAGCGGGGGGGACAGATACGCAGTATTTT	CASSLAGLAGGTDTQYF
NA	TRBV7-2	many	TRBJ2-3	TGTGCCAGCAGTTTCTATAAGGGTCCGCCAGATACGCAGTATTTT	CASSFYKGPPDTQYF
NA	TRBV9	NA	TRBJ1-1	TGTGCCAGCAGCCCAGAGGGTATCACTGAAGCTTTCTTT	CASSPEGITEAFF
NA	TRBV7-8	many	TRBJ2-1	TGTGCCAGCAGCTTAGGAGAGGGGTTCGCCTACAATGAGCAGTTCTTC	CASSLGEGFAYNEQFF
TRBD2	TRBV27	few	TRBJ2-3	TGTGCCAGCAGTTTCCCGACTAGCGGGGGGCGGGGGGATACGCAGTATTTT	CASSFPTSGGRGDTQYF
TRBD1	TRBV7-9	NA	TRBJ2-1	TGTGCCAGCAGCCACACCTCGGGACAGGAGTCGGGTGAGCAGTTCTTC	CASSHTSGQESGEQFF
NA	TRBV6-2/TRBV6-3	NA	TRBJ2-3	TGTGCCAACAGCCCCTACTTGGGAGCAGATACGCAGTATTTT	CANSPYLGADTQYF